This entry lists 21 T cell receptor beta chains sequenced from one sample in a study of blood T cell repertoires in COVID-19. Only in-frame clones appear in the TCRdb table, and some are missing; sequencing was by immunoSEQ multiplex PCR. There are more than 300,000 clones in the sample; 90% occur only once, and 3.9% lies in the top ten. Sequenced: PBMCs or T cells enriched from blood (not recorded which). All receptors come from a woman in her twenties or thirties who had been exposed to COVID-19.

V usage is TRBV3-1 (or the pseudogene TRBV3-2) and J usage is TRBJ2-2, with D possibly being TRBD2 (6 bases). The germline CDR1 and CDR2 sequences are LGHDT and YNNKEL (reference sequence). The CDR3 has 17 amino acids. The V gene lost 1 base and the J gene lost 1 base, with 13 bases spanning the gap. CDR3 loop: CASSQVAAGGNTGELFF. In DNA form, the CDR3 reads TGTGCCAGCAGCCAAGTGGCGGCCGGGGGGAACACCGGGGAGCTGTTTTTT.

This clone was detected a few times. This chain links TRBV21-1 with TRBJ1-1. TRBV21-1 is a pseudogene locus. The CDR3 is 14 amino acids. The chain's CDR3 is CASSSTGRGTEAFF. The CDR3 region has the DNA TGTGCCAGCAGCTCTACCGGGAGGGGAACTGAAGCTTTCTTT.

This chain joins TRBV3-1 (or the pseudogene TRBV3-2) and TRBJ1-1, with D perhaps matching TRBD1 (5 bases). Germline loops: CDR1 LGHDT, CDR2 YNNKEL (reference sequence). This CDR3 spans 15 amino acids. V gave up 3 bases and J gave up 5 bases, with 16 bases separating them. For the CDR3, the DNA is TGTGCCAGCAGCCACCGTCAGGTGGGGGGGACTGAAGCTTTCTTT. Protein: CASSHRQVGGTEAFF.

V gene TRBV6-2 or TRBV6-3 combines with J gene TRBJ1-1; 8 bases fit TRBD1. The CDR3 has 16 residues. CDR1 is MNHEY and CDR2 is SVGEGT in the germline V gene. V lost 4 bases, J lost 4 bases, and 11 bases stayed unmatched. The CDR3 here is CASSSPQGAGGTEAFF. The CDR3 DNA reads as TGTGCCAGCAGTTCGCCCCAGGGGGCCGGAGGCACTGAAGCTTTCTTT.

The rearrangement uses TRBV11-3 and TRBJ2-4; 9 nucleotides match TRBD2. Unmatched junction bases numbered 9, after V lost 4 bases and J lost 2 bases. Germline CDR1 is SGHNT and CDR2 is YENEEA. The CDR3 extends over 17 amino acids. In nucleotides, the CDR3 is TGTGCCAGCAGCTCCGGATCTAGCGGGGAGTCCAAAAACATTCAGTACTTC. Protein product: CASSSGSSGESKNIQYF.

This clone was seen at least ten times. The DNA for the CDR3 is TGTGCCAGCAGTCAACAGGGTAGCTATGGCTACACCTTC. Translated, it gives CASSQQGSYGYTF. J is TRBJ1-2 and V is TRBV13; possibly TRBD1 for D (6 bases). The germline CDR1 and CDR2 sequences are PRHDT and FYEKMQ (reference sequence). Trimming took off 6 bases at V and 4 bases at J, with 12 bases between the two ends. This CDR3 is 13 amino acids long.

The chain links TRBV20-1 to TRBJ2-5, with a weak D call TRBD1 (5 bases). The germline CDR1 and CDR2 sequences are DFQATT and SNEGSKA (reference sequence). The CDR3 covers 11 residues. Trimming removed 5 bases at V and 7 bases at J, with 11 bases between. The DNA for the CDR3 is TGCAGTGCTCGACTCCAGGGGACCCAGTACTTC. Amino acid sequence: CSARLQGTQYF.

The V call is TRBV19, the J call TRBJ1-5; unclear D gene. The CDR3 consists of 15 residues. Germline V gives CDR1 LNHDA, CDR2 SQIVND (reference sequence). V lost 0 bases and J lost 3, with 9 bases in between. The CDR3 DNA is TGTGCCAGTAGTATAGAGAGGGCGGCCAATCAGCCCCAGCATTTT. Its translation: CASSIERAANQPQHF.

The genes are TRBV7-2 and TRBJ2-2; 9 nucleotides agree with TRBD2. The CDR3 totals 16 residues. V lost 5 bases and J lost 4; bases outside the gene matches: 8. Germline V gene data show CDR1 as SGHTA and CDR2 as FQGNSA. This CDR3 reads CASSLHSGGPTGELFF. CDR3 coding DNA: TGTGCCAGCAGCCTCCATAGCGGGGGTCCCACCGGGGAGCTGTTTTTT.

The rearrangement uses TRBV9 and TRBJ2-2; 9 positions match TRBD1. J lost 5 bases, V lost 7 bases, and 6 bases had no gene match. This CDR3 comprises 14 residues. Germline CDR1 reads SGDLS; CDR2 reads YYNGEE. This CDR3 reads CASSEDRGTGELFF. As DNA, the CDR3 is TGTGCCAGCTCCGAGGACAGGGGAACCGGGGAGCTGTTTTTT.

The chain employs TRBV18 and TRBJ1-2; 8 nucleotides line up with TRBD1. Germline assignment: CDR1 KGHSH and CDR2 LQKENI. V lost 0 bases and J lost 7; bases outside the gene matches: 7. The CDR3 loop spans 15 amino acids. DNA for the CDR3: TGTGCCAGCTCACCACCGGTGACAGGGGAAGGTGGCTACACCTTC. Its translation: CASSPPVTGEGGYTF.

The chain carries TRBV27 and TRBJ2-5; possibly TRBD2 for D (5 bases). The CDR3 loop spans 13 amino acids. The germline CDR1 and CDR2 sequences are MNHEY and SMNVEV (reference sequence). V was clipped by 2 bases and J by 4 bases, with 8 bases between them. The CDR3, as DNA: TGTGCCAGCAGTTTAGTTGGGAGAGAGACCCAGTACTTC. Translation: CASSLVGRETQYF.

The V gene is TRBV5-1, the J gene TRBJ1-1, with no clear D. Trimming pared 0 bases from V and 4 bases from J, leaving 22 bases between. CDR3 length: 18 amino acids. Per the germline V gene, CDR1 is SGHRS and CDR2 is YFSETQ. The CDR3 protein is CASSLGLISGGMSTEAFF. The CDR3 DNA sequence: TGCGCCAGCAGCTTGGGACTGATCTCGGGAGGGATGAGCACTGAAGCTTTCTTT.

CDR3 region: CASSLYMETNTEAFF. In DNA form, the CDR3 reads TGTGCCAGCAGCTTATATATGGAGACGAACACTGAAGCTTTCTTT. The rearrangement links TRBV7-8 to TRBJ1-1; D not resolved. V lost 2 bases to trimming and J lost 1 base, with 11 bases between them. CDR1 is SGHVS and CDR2 is FQNEAQ in the germline V gene. There are 15 residues in the CDR3.

Here the CDR3 DNA reads TGTGCCAGCAGCCAATTAGGCGGGGGTAGTTTCAGTAACTCCTACAATGAGCAGTTCTTC. It codes for CASSQLGGGSFSNSYNEQFF. The V call is TRBV14, the J call TRBJ2-1; TRBD2 matches at 7 bases. The ends lost 2 bases at V and 0 bases at J; junction bases unmatched: 16. CDR3 length equals 20 residues. Per germline, CDR1 SGHDN and CDR2 FVKESK. The complete variable domain, with remaining parts taken from reference TRBV14 and TRBJ2-1, reads EAGVTQFPSHSVIEKGQTVTLRCDPISGHDNLYWYRRVMGKEIKFLLHFVKESKQDESGMPNNRFLAERTGGTYSTLKVQPAELEDSGVYFCASSQLGGGSFSNSYNEQFFGPGTRLTVL.

This clone showed up just once. V usage is TRBV15 and J usage is TRBJ2-7, with 7 bases identical to TRBD2. In germline, CDR1 is LNHNV, CDR2 YYDKDF (reference sequence). V trimming: 9 bases; J trimming: 3 bases; junction bases outside the gene matches: 11. CDR3 length: 14 residues. CDR3 bases: TGTGCCACGAGAAGTGGCGGGGGTGACTACGAGCAGTACTTC. Residues: CATRSGGGDYEQYF. The entire variable domain, with the rest obtained from reference TRBV15 and TRBJ2-7, is as follows: DAMVIQNPRYQVTQFGKPVTLSCSQTLNHNVMYWYQQKSSQAPKLLFHYYDKDFNNEADTPDNFQSRRPNTSFCFLDIRSPGLGDTAMYLCATRSGGGDYEQYFGPGTRLTVT.

The chain links TRBV19 to TRBJ2-2, with 9 bases that match TRBD2. V lost 5 bases to trimming and J lost 8 bases; unmatched junction nucleotides: 12. The germline V gene encodes CDR1 LNHDA and CDR2 SQIVND (reference sequence). The CDR3 is 16 amino acids. For the CDR3, the DNA is TGTGCCAGTAGTCTCCTAAATAGCGGGGGCATAGGGGAGCTGTTTTTT. This encodes CASSLLNSGGIGELFF.

The chain combines TRBV18 with TRBJ2-5; 8 nucleotides align to TRBD1. The CDR3 totals 15 residues. J was trimmed by 0 bases and V by 1 base; bases with no gene match: 1. CDR1 is KGHSH, CDR2 LQKENI, per germline. The CDR3 region has the DNA TGTGCCAGCTCACCACTGACAGGGGACCAAGAGACCCAGTACTTC. This codes for CASSPLTGDQETQYF.

V gene TRBV19 combines with J gene TRBJ1-6; 7 bases align to TRBD1. The CDR3 extends over 16 amino acids. With V trimmed by 7 bases and J by 1 base, 7 bases remained unmatched. Per the germline V gene, CDR1 is LNHDA and CDR2 is SQIVND (reference sequence). The CDR3 region is CASMPSRGSYNSPLHF. CDR3 DNA: TGTGCCAGTATGCCGAGCAGGGGGTCCTATAATTCACCCCTCCACTTT.

This chain uses TRBV4-1 with TRBJ1-2; a weak D match, TRBD1 (5 bases). CDR3 length: 15 residues. The V and J ends lost 3 bases and 8 bases respectively, with 19 bases between them. Germline V lookup: CDR1 MGHRA, CDR2 YSYEKL. The CDR3 spells CASSQNPRVQEGYTF. In DNA form, the CDR3 reads TGCGCCAGCAGCCAGAACCCCAGGGTCCAGGAGGGCTACACCTTC.

As to this clone: Its ends do not fully match the called genes, so a read error is possible. V gene TRBV4-1 combines with J gene TRBJ2-1, with D tentatively TRBD2 (7 bases). The CDR3 is 11 amino acids. Germline-derived CDR1 and CDR2 are MGHRA and YSYEKL. CDR3 amino acids: CASSQGGGALF. CDR3 nucleotide sequence: TGCGCCAGCAGCCAAGGAGGGGGGGCTCTCTTC.